This is a list of T cell receptor beta chains from one sample in a study of sequential checkpoint blockade in melanoma. The data were produced by immunoSEQ multiplex PCR, yet TCRdb's version contains in-frame clones alone and is incomplete. The sample has 17,000 or so clones; roughly 71% are singletons. This material consisted of CD8+ T cells sorted from blood (inferred from file names), taken from a patient given nivolumab and ipilimumab in sequence. These receptors were taken from a human donor with melanoma. Each CDR3 is given with its conserved first and last residue. D genes are given only for firm matches. Size is omitted from some rows. Given values are once, few, many or a class for expanded clones.

13 TRBJ2-5 TRBV30 TRBD2 . CAWSLTSGETQYF TGTGCCTGGAGTCTAACTAGCGGGGAGACCCAGTACTTC
13 TRBJ1-1 TRBV27 . . CASSFTGNTEAFF TGTGCCAGCAGTTTTACAGGGAACACTGAAGCTTTCTTT
14 TRBJ2-5 TRBV9 . . CASSIRGSKETQYF TGTGCCAGCAGCATTCGGGGGAGTAAAGAGACCCAGTACTTC
14 TRBJ1-2 TRBV9 . . CASNLRGRGHGYTF TGTGCCAGCAATCTAAGGGGCAGGGGTCATGGCTACACCTTC
16 TRBJ2-3 TRBV28 TRBD2 . CASSLLVAGGTDTQYF TGTGCCAGCAGTTTATTGGTAGCGGGAGGGACAGATACGCAGTATTTT
13 TRBJ2-5 TRBV30 TRBD2 once CAWSATGGETQYF TGTGCCTGGAGCGCAACGGGGGGAGAGACCCAGTACTTC
14 TRBJ2-5 TRBV27 TRBD1 . CASSFGQAEETQYF TGTGCCAGCAGTTTCGGACAGGCTGAGGAGACCCAGTACTTC
16 TRBJ1-3 TRBV4-3 . medium-sized CASSQDPSGAGNTIYF TGCGCCAGCAGCCAAGATCCCTCAGGGGCTGGAAACACCATATATTTT
16 TRBJ2-2 TRBV19 TRBD1 . CASTSIQGANTGELFF TGTGCCAGTACCTCCATTCAGGGGGCGAACACCGGGGAGCTGTTTTTT
17 TRBJ2-2 TRBV4-2 TRBD1 . CASSQPPGQGYTGELFF TGTGCCAGCAGCCAACCCCCGGGACAGGGTTATACCGGGGAGCTGTTTTTT
15 TRBJ1-2 TRBV6-5 . . CASSYGLEGLGGYTF TGTGCCAGCAGTTACGGTCTGGAGGGACTGGGTGGCTACACCTTC
15 TRBJ2-5 TRBV4-1 TRBD1 . CASSQGQGAQETQYF TGCGCCAGCAGCCAAGGACAGGGGGCCCAAGAGACCCAGTACTTC
15 TRBJ2-7 TRBV10-3 TRBD1 few CAISDGTAVTDEQYF TGTGCCATCAGTGATGGGACAGCAGTAACGGACGAGCAGTACTTC
14 TRBJ1-4 TRBV7-8 . once CASSLDILVEKLFF TGTGCCAGCAGCCTGGACATCTTGGTCGAAAAACTGTTTTTT
15 TRBJ2-1 TRBV7-2 TRBD2 few CASSFEAGVYNEQFF TGTGCCAGCAGCTTTGAAGCGGGGGTATACAATGAGCAGTTCTTC
15 TRBJ1-6 TRBV6-5 TRBD1 . CASSRTGYYNSPLHF TGTGCCAGCAGTCGGACAGGGTACTATAATTCACCCCTCCACTTT
14 TRBJ2-7 TRBV5-6 TRBD1 few CASSLGTGVNEQYF TGTGCCAGCAGCTTGGGGACAGGGGTAAACGAGCAGTACTTC
19 TRBJ2-1 TRBV27 . . CASSAYWGDRGTNYNEQFF TGTGCCAGCAGTGCTTATTGGGGAGATCGGGGAACGAACTACAATGAGCAGTTCTTC
15 TRBJ2-5 TRBV7-8 . . CASSLVWGGRETQYF TGTGCCAGCAGCTTAGTCTGGGGGGGGCGAGAGACCCAGTACTTC
13 TRBJ1-2 TRBV11-3 . large CASSPVWAYGYTF TGTGCCAGCAGCCCTGTGTGGGCCTATGGCTACACCTTC
15 TRBJ2-7 TRBV28 TRBD2 few CASSLKASGSYEQYF TGTGCCAGCAGTTTGAAGGCTAGCGGATCCTACGAGCAGTACTTC
16 TRBJ2-1 TRBV6-4 . . CASRRDGLSSYNEQFF TGTGCCAGCCGGAGGGACGGATTAAGCTCCTACAATGAGCAGTTCTTC
15 TRBJ2-5 TRBV19 TRBD1 few CASSRDRGRGETQYF TGTGCCAGTAGTCGGGACAGGGGTAGGGGGGAGACCCAGTACTTC
14 TRBJ2-7 TRBV30 TRBD1 . CAWSGDRGMYKQYF TGTGCCTGGAGTGGAGACAGGGGGATGTACAAGCAGTACTTC
13 TRBJ1-1 TRBV5-8 . few CASSPRVNTEAFF TGTGCCAGCAGCCCGAGGGTGAACACTGAAGCTTTCTTT
16 TRBJ2-7 TRBV7-9 TRBD2 medium-sized CASNSGGLAGAYEQYF TGTGCCAGCAACTCAGGGGGACTAGCGGGAGCCTACGAGCAGTACTTC
16 TRBJ1-2 TRBV4-1 TRBD1 few CASSQDSRQGVYGYTF TGCGCCAGCAGCCAAGATTCGAGACAGGGTGTATACGGCTACACCTTC
11 TRBJ1-1 TRBV29-1 . . CSVDRNTEAFF TGCAGCGTTGACAGGAACACTGAAGCTTTCTTT
17 TRBJ2-1 TRBV13 . . CASSSTEGTYLYNEQFF TGTGCCAGCAGCTCAACGGAGGGGACTTACCTATACAATGAGCAGTTCTTC
15 TRBJ2-3 TRBV7-3 . . CASSQHEASTDTQYF TGTGCCAGCAGCCAACATGAGGCTAGCACAGATACGCAGTATTTT
16 TRBJ1-1 TRBV19 TRBD1 . CASRARRQGGNTEAFF TGTGCCAGTAGGGCGAGGAGACAGGGAGGGAACACTGAAGCTTTCTTT
15 TRBJ2-7 TRBV29-1 . . CSVDGQRGNSYEQYF TGCAGCGTTGATGGACAAAGGGGGAACTCCTACGAGCAGTACTTC
13 TRBJ2-5 TRBV2 . . CASIDTDQETQYF TGTGCCAGCATTGACACTGACCAAGAGACCCAGTACTTC
14 TRBJ1-4 TRBV7-6 . once CASSQTDTNEKLFF TGTGCCAGCAGCCAAACAGATACGAATGAAAAACTGTTTTTT
11 TRBJ2-3 TRBV10-3 . few CAISETRTQYF TGTGCCATCAGTGAGACACGTACGCAGTATTTT
15 TRBJ1-4 TRBV7-9 . few CASSFEGRWGEKLFF TGTGCCAGCAGCTTCGAGGGCAGGTGGGGAGAAAAACTGTTTTTT
14 TRBJ2-7 TRBV29-1 . . CSVEADRPVYEQYF TGCAGCGTTGAAGCCGACAGACCCGTCTACGAGCAGTACTTC
13 TRBJ2-7 TRBV6-5 . once CASTSSRSYEQYF TGTGCCAGCACGTCCAGTCGCTCCTACGAGCAGTACTTC
14 TRBJ2-7 TRBV5-1 . . CASSERPLGDEQYF TGCGCCAGCAGTGAAAGGCCCTTAGGAGACGAGCAGTACTTC
13 TRBJ2-5 TRBV21-1 . . CASSTCRGSTQYF TGTGCCAGCAGTACGTGCAGGGGGTCGACCCAGTACTTC
13 TRBJ1-2 TRBV7-9 . . CASWGGGHYGYTF TGTGCCAGTTGGGGAGGCGGACACTATGGCTACACCTTC
15 TRBJ2-7 TRBV4-1 . . CASSQATSSSYEQYF TGCGCCAGCAGCCAAGCAACGAGTTCCTCCTACGAGCAGTACTTC
13 TRBJ1-1 TRBV15 . . CATSRDLRRGAFF TGTGCCACCAGCAGAGATCTGCGCCGCGGGGCTTTCTTT
15 TRBJ2-5 TRBV4-1 TRBD2 few CASSQERGGQETQYF TGCGCCAGCAGCCAAGAGCGGGGGGGCCAAGAGACCCAGTACTTC
12 TRBJ1-1 TRBV19 . . CAGRGKNTEAFF TGTGCCGGACGGGGGAAGAACACTGAAGCTTTCTTT
12 TRBJ1-5 TRBV6-6 . few CASSLNHQPQHF TGTGCCAGCAGTCTAAACCATCAGCCCCAGCATTTT
15 TRBJ2-7 TRBV4-1 . few CASTATNRGSYEQYF TGCGCCAGCACCGCCACGAATAGGGGCTCCTACGAGCAGTACTTC
16 TRBJ1-4 TRBV4-1 TRBD1 . CASSQAAGGTNEKLFF TGCGCCAGCAGCCAAGCGGCAGGGGGAACTAATGAAAAACTGTTTTTT
16 TRBJ1-5 TRBV5-1 . . CASSQFGRDSNQPQHF TGCGCCAGCAGCCAGTTCGGGCGGGATAGCAATCAGCCCCAGCATTTT
15 TRBJ2-7 TRBV7-2 TRBD2 . CASSPTSGGSYEQYF TGTGCCAGCAGCCCTACTAGCGGGGGCTCCTACGAGCAGTACTTC